The T cell receptor (beta chain) under discussion was sequenced for a study of B cell selection in AIRE deficiency. Broader study findings: Of 3657 shared Treg TCRbeta sequences, 30% to 40% were healthy-only, about 8.6% patient-only. Approximately 31% of healthy-shared Treg sequences were found among patient Tconv cells. Shared Treg sequences were biased toward short CDR3s with few non-templated nucleotide insertions.

CD4+CD127+ cells were sorted as the conventional CD4 T cells. As regards this clone: Its antigen is still unknown.

This CDR3 comprises 16 residues. V dropped 0 bases and J dropped 5 bases, with 17 bases sitting between them. Germline V gene lookup returns CDR1 SGDLS and CDR2 YYNGEE. Original analysis: Patients' conventional T cells yielded 85,000 to 120,000 distinct TCRbeta sequences; donors' about 1.3x10^5. Generated by immunoSEQ multiplex PCR, the TCRdb table keeps only in-frame clones and is missing some. V, J and clone size are taken as reported in that table, and D and trimming were inferred from the DNA itself. The sample yields tens of thousands of clones, about 95% seen once. The sequencing input was CD4+CD127+ conventional T cells sorted from PBMCs. The genes are TRBV9 and TRBJ2-5, with D perhaps matching TRBD2 (6 bases). The origin of this receptor is a human donor in good health. The CDR3: CASSVAGTAYGETQYF. The DNA of the CDR3 is TGTGCCAGCAGCGTAGCCGGGACTGCCTATGGGGAGACCCAGTACTTC.